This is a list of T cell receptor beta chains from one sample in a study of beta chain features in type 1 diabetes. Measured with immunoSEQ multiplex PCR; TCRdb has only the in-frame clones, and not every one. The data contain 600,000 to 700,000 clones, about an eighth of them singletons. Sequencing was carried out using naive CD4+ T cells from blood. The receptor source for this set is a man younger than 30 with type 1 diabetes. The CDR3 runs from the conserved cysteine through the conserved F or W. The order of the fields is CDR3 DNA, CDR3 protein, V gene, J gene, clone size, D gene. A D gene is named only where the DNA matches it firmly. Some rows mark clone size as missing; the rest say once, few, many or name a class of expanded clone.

DNA: TGTGCCAGCAGCCAAGGTAGCGGGGGATACGAGCAGTACTTC
CDR3: CASSQGSGGYEQYF
V: TRBV4-2
J: TRBJ2-7
size: .
D: TRBD2

DNA: TGTGCCAGCAGCGCCGGACAAGGGAGCTCCTACAATGAGCAGTTCTTC
CDR3: CASSAGQGSSYNEQFF
V: TRBV9
J: TRBJ2-1
size: .
D: .

DNA: TGTGCCAGTAGTACTGGTGGCACCGGGGAGCTGTTTTTT
CDR3: CASSTGGTGELFF
V: TRBV19
J: TRBJ2-2
size: .
D: .

DNA: TGTGCCAGCAGCTTAGATAGTACTCCCTACTACGAGCAGTACTTC
CDR3: CASSLDSTPYYEQYF
V: TRBV7-8
J: TRBJ2-7
size: few
D: .

DNA: TGTGCCACCAGCAGAGGTACCTATGGCTACACCTTC
CDR3: CATSRGTYGYTF
V: TRBV15
J: TRBJ1-2
size: few
D: .

DNA: TGTGCCAGCAGCTTAGTCTGGGCTGAAGCTAGCACAGATACGCAGTATTTT
CDR3: CASSLVWAEASTDTQYF
V: TRBV11-3
J: TRBJ2-3
size: few
D: .

DNA: TGTGCCAGTAGTCCGTCGGACTATGGCTACACCTTC
CDR3: CASSPSDYGYTF
V: TRBV19
J: TRBJ1-2
size: few
D: .

DNA: TGTGCCAGCAGTGTGGAACTCACCGGGGAGCTGTTTTTT
CDR3: CASSVELTGELFF
V: TRBV2
J: TRBJ2-2
size: .
D: .

DNA: TGTGCCAGCAGCTTGGATGCTTACAATGAGCAGTTCTTC
CDR3: CASSLDAYNEQFF
V: TRBV5-6
J: TRBJ2-1
size: few
D: .

DNA: TGTGCCAGCAGTTCGGGGTATAATTCACCCCTCCACTTT
CDR3: CASSSGYNSPLHF
V: TRBV6-6
J: TRBJ1-6
size: .
D: .

DNA: TGTGCCAGCAGCGAAACTAGCGGGGGGTATTCAGATACGCAGTATTTT
CDR3: CASSETSGGYSDTQYF
V: TRBV11-2
J: TRBJ2-3
size: .
D: TRBD2

DNA: TGCGCCAGCAGAGACTGGGGTGGAAACATTCAGTACTTC
CDR3: CASRDWGGNIQYF
V: TRBV5-1
J: TRBJ2-4
size: few
D: .

DNA: TGTGCCATCAGTGACAACTACGAGCAGTACTTC
CDR3: CAISDNYEQYF
V: TRBV10-3
J: TRBJ2-7
size: few
D: .

DNA: TGCGCCAGCAGCCCGGGACAGAGCAATCAGCCCCAGCATTTT
CDR3: CASSPGQSNQPQHF
V: TRBV5-1
J: TRBJ1-5
size: .
D: TRBD1

DNA: TGTGCCAGCAGTTTATTCCCCACAGGGGAGAGCAATCAGCCCCAGCATTTT
CDR3: CASSLFPTGESNQPQHF
V: TRBV27
J: TRBJ1-5
size: few
D: TRBD1

DNA: TGTGCCATCAGAAGGACAGGGATCGATGAGCAGTTCTTC
CDR3: CAIRRTGIDEQFF
V: TRBV10-3
J: TRBJ2-1
size: .
D: TRBD1

DNA: TGTGCCACCAGCAGAGTTGGACAGCCTTACGAGCAGTACTTC
CDR3: CATSRVGQPYEQYF
V: TRBV15
J: TRBJ2-7
size: .
D: .

DNA: TGTGCCAACGGGGCACTCCCAACTAATGAAAAACTGTTTTTT
CDR3: CANGALPTNEKLFF
V: TRBV2
J: TRBJ1-4
size: few
D: .

DNA: TGTGCCAGCAGCTTAGGGCAAACCCAAGCTTTCTTT
CDR3: CASSLGQTQAFF
V: TRBV7-9
J: TRBJ1-1
size: few
D: .

DNA: TGTGCCAGCAGCCAAGTAGGAGCGGGGGACTCCTACGAGCAGTACTTC
CDR3: CASSQVGAGDSYEQYF
V: TRBV4-2
J: TRBJ2-7
size: few
D: TRBD2

DNA: TGTGCCATCAGTGAGCCGGTCGACACAGATACGCAGTATTTT
CDR3: CAISEPVDTDTQYF
V: TRBV10-3
J: TRBJ2-3
size: few
D: .

DNA: TGTGCCAGCACCTTTAATAGGAACACTGAAGCTTTCTTT
CDR3: CASTFNRNTEAFF
V: TRBV5-6
J: TRBJ1-1
size: few
D: .

DNA: TGCGCCTCTAAACAGGGAATATACGAGCAGTACTTC
CDR3: CASKQGIYEQYF
V: TRBV5-1
J: TRBJ2-7
size: few
D: .

DNA: TGTGCCAGCAACCGACAGGCCAATTCACCCCTCCACTTT
CDR3: CASNRQANSPLHF
V: TRBV2
J: TRBJ1-6
size: few
D: .

DNA: TGTGCCAGCAGCCAGGGGGACAGTTGGATTGAAGCTTTCTTT
CDR3: CASSQGDSWIEAFF
V: TRBV11-3
J: TRBJ1-1
size: few
D: TRBD1

DNA: TGTGCCAGCAGTGATACAGCCTCTGGGGCCAACGTCCTGACTTTC
CDR3: CASSDTASGANVLTF
V: TRBV25-1
J: TRBJ2-6
size: .
D: .

DNA: TGCGCCAGCAGCCAAGAGGGAGTGGCGAGACTAGCGGGAGATACGCAGTATTTT
CDR3: CASSQEGVARLAGDTQYF
V: TRBV4-1
J: TRBJ2-3
size: .
D: TRBD2

DNA: TGCAGCGTTGAAGGGACTAGCTGGGGTACAGATACGCAGTATTTT
CDR3: CSVEGTSWGTDTQYF
V: TRBV29-1
J: TRBJ2-3
size: .
D: TRBD2

DNA: TGTGCCAGCAGCGTAGCTATAGGGATGAACACTGAAGCTTTCTTT
CDR3: CASSVAIGMNTEAFF
V: TRBV9
J: TRBJ1-1
size: few
D: .

DNA: TGTGCCAGCAGTTTCGGGGCAGGGTCCTACGAGCAGTACTTC
CDR3: CASSFGAGSYEQYF
V: TRBV28
J: TRBJ2-7
size: .
D: .

DNA: TGTGCCAGCAGCTTCGAAGCGGGCTCCTACGAGCAGTACTTC
CDR3: CASSFEAGSYEQYF
V: TRBV7-9
J: TRBJ2-7
size: .
D: .

DNA: TGCAGCGTTGAGAGCAGGTTATACACTGAAGCTTTCTTT
CDR3: CSVESRLYTEAFF
V: TRBV29-1
J: TRBJ1-1
size: .
D: .

DNA: TGTGCCAGCAGTTACGGCGGGGGAAGCACAGATACGCAGTATTTT
CDR3: CASSYGGGSTDTQYF
V: TRBV6-6
J: TRBJ2-3
size: few
D: TRBD2

DNA: TGCAGCGCAAGGTGGGACAGGCAAACTTATGGCTACACCTTC
CDR3: CSARWDRQTYGYTF
V: TRBV29-1
J: TRBJ1-2
size: .
D: TRBD1

DNA: TGTGCCAGCAGCGTAGCCCGGGACACTGAAGCTTTCTTT
CDR3: CASSVARDTEAFF
V: TRBV9
J: TRBJ1-1
size: few
D: .

DNA: TGTGCCAGCAGTTTTCGGGGCAGGTCGAACGAGCAGTACTTC
CDR3: CASSFRGRSNEQYF
V: TRBV27
J: TRBJ2-7
size: .
D: .

DNA: TGTGCCAGCAGCGGAAGACAGGGGTCCACTGAAGCTTTCTTT
CDR3: CASSGRQGSTEAFF
V: TRBV7-3
J: TRBJ1-1
size: few
D: TRBD1

DNA: TGTGCCTGGACAGGGTCCTATGGCTACACCTTC
CDR3: CAWTGSYGYTF
V: TRBV30
J: TRBJ1-2
size: .
D: .

DNA: TGCGCCAGCAGCTTATGGTCAGGGTCGGGCACTGAAGCTTTCTTT
CDR3: CASSLWSGSGTEAFF
V: TRBV5-1
J: TRBJ1-1
size: .
D: .

DNA: TGTGCCAGCAGTCGTTCGGGGAGGGGAAACACCATATATTTT
CDR3: CASSRSGRGNTIYF
V: TRBV6-6
J: TRBJ1-3
size: few
D: .

DNA: TGTGCTTCGACTAAGGCTGAAGCTTTCTTT
CDR3: CASTKAEAFF
V: TRBV30
J: TRBJ1-1
size: .
D: .

DNA: TGTGCCTGGAGTGTACGGGAAAGGAACCGCGCCGGGGAGCTGTTTTTT
CDR3: CAWSVRERNRAGELFF
V: TRBV30
J: TRBJ2-2
size: .
D: .

DNA: TGTGCCAGTAGTACCTATCGACAGGGTAATTCACCCCTCCACTTT
CDR3: CASSTYRQGNSPLHF
V: TRBV19
J: TRBJ1-6
size: few
D: TRBD1

DNA: TGTGCCAGCAGTCTCCCACGACAGGCGGCCGGGGAGCTGTTTTTT
CDR3: CASSLPRQAAGELFF
V: TRBV28
J: TRBJ2-2
size: few
D: .

DNA: TGTGCCAGCACGGGACGGCAAGAGACCCAGTACTTC
CDR3: CASTGRQETQYF
V: TRBV28
J: TRBJ2-5
size: few
D: .

DNA: TGTGCCAGCAGCTTATCCTCATTCGGAACAGATACGCAGTATTTT
CDR3: CASSLSSFGTDTQYF
V: TRBV7-2
J: TRBJ2-3
size: .
D: .

DNA: TGTGCCAGCAGCCCATTCCAACAGGGGGCTGTCGCTGAAGCTTTCTTT
CDR3: CASSPFQQGAVAEAFF
V: TRBV4-2
J: TRBJ1-1
size: few
D: TRBD1

DNA: TGTGCCAGCAGCTTGACGGGTCAGCCTTACAATGAGCAGTTCTTC
CDR3: CASSLTGQPYNEQFF
V: TRBV5-6
J: TRBJ2-1
size: .
D: .

DNA: TGTGCCAGCAGCCGAGACAGAAACAGAAACTATGGCTACACCTTC
CDR3: CASSRDRNRNYGYTF
V: TRBV7-9
J: TRBJ1-2
size: few
D: .

DNA: TGCAGCGCCGATGGGAGACAGAATGGCTACACCTTC
CDR3: CSADGRQNGYTF
V: TRBV29-1
J: TRBJ1-2
size: few
D: .

DNA: TGTGCCAGCAGCTTTTGGACGTCGGGCACTGAAGCTTTCTTT
CDR3: CASSFWTSGTEAFF
V: TRBV7-2
J: TRBJ1-1
size: few
D: .

DNA: TGCGCCAGCAGCGCCGAAGGACAGGGGGCCGATGAGCAGTTCTTC
CDR3: CASSAEGQGADEQFF
V: TRBV5-1
J: TRBJ2-1
size: .
D: TRBD1

DNA: TGTGCCAGTGAGGGCGGCACTGAAGCTTTCTTT
CDR3: CASEGGTEAFF
V: TRBV6-1
J: TRBJ1-1
size: .
D: .